This TCR beta chain was sequenced during a study of Graves' ophthalmopathy and Graves' hyperthyroidism. Study results and limitations: Most thyroid-expanded clonotypes exceeding 0.001 frequency were also found in blood. Cross-validated, the 13-signature model showed 87.88%/81.08% sensitivity/specificity, and 80%/75% in the test set.

This clonotype occurred a few times. Its specificity is unknown. Excluded: other autoimmune disease, uncontrolled infection, pregnancy or lactation. As diagnostic evidence, clinical symptoms, serum thyroxine, TRAb, thyroid ultrasound and orbital computed tomography were relied upon. The authors amplified TCR beta CDR3 regions from RNA transcripts. Second-round multiplex PCR came after first-round RT-PCR with HTBI primers. Using its own MiXCR run on the multiplex PCR reads, TCRdb lists one record per CDR3 protein. The sample comprises around 1.1 million distinct CDR3 sequences, about two fifths of which are singletons, and 11% rests with the top ten. Material for sequencing was peripheral blood or thyroid tissue (not recorded which). This TCR was recovered from an adult man with Graves' hyperthyroidism.

This CDR3 reads CASSGRMGATNEKLFF. As DNA, the CDR3 is TGTGCCAGCAGCGGACGTATGGGGGCAACTAATGAAAAACTGTTTTTT. The chain employs TRBV5-5 and TRBJ1-4, with a tentative D call TRBD1 (5 bases). The V gene's germline CDR1 is SGHKS and CDR2 YYEKEE (reference sequence). V lost 4 bases, J lost 0 bases, and 13 bases lay in between. The CDR3 has 16 residues. The full variable domain, rest sourced from reference TRBV5-5 and TRBJ1-4, is DAGVTQSPTHLIKTRGQQVTLRCSPISGHKSVSWYQQVLGQGPQFIFQYYEKEERGRGNFPDRFSARQFPNYSSELNVNALLLGDSALYLCASSGRMGATNEKLFFGSGTQLSVL.